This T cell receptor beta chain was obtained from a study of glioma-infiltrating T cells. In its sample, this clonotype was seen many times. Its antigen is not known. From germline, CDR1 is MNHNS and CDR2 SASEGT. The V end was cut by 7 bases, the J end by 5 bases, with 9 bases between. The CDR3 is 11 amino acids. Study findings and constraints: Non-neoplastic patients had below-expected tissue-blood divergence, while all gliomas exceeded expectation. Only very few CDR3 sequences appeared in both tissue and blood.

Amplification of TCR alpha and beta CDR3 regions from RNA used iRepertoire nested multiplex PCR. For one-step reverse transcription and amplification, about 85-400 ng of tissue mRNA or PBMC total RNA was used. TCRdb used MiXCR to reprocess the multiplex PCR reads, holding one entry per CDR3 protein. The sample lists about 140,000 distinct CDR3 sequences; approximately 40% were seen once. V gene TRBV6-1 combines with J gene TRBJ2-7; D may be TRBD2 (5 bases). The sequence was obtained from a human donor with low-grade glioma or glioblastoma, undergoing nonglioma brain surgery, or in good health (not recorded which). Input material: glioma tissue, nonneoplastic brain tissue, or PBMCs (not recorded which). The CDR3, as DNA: TGTGCCAGCAATGCCGGGGACGAGCAGTACTTC. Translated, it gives CASNAGDEQYF.